Shown below are 26 T cell receptor beta chains from a single sample sequenced in a study of T cell repertoires in cytomegalovirus infection. TCRdb re-analysed the reads in MiXCR, keeping a single row per CDR3 protein. The sample consists of 250,000 to 300,000 distinct CDR3 sequences, about 20% of them appearing once. The antigens of these receptors remain unknown. The material was cultured PBMCs, obtained from culture after CMV antigen stimulation. These receptors were collected from a human donor in good health (CMV status not recorded). Some clones in this sample may be carry-over from other donors' samples.

This clonotype occurred a few times. CDR3 sequence reads: CASSPGLGGSFVYNEQFF. The CDR3 DNA sequence: TGTGCCAGCAGCCCCGGGTTGGGCGGGAGTTTTGTGTACAATGAGCAGTTCTTC. The genes are TRBV14 and TRBJ2-1, with 7 nucleotides matching TRBD2. The CDR3 is 18 amino acids. Per germline, CDR1 SGHDN and CDR2 FVKESK. Trimming removed 4 bases from V and 4 bases from J; junction bases left unmatched: 16.

The chain links TRBV12-3 or TRBV12-4 to TRBJ1-5; 7 nucleotides align to TRBD1. The CDR3 runs to 15 residues. Germline trimming cut 3 bases from V and 5 bases from J; bases unmatched to any gene: 7. CDR3 in amino acids: CASSFTGQRDQPQHF. CDR3 DNA: TGTGCCAGCAGTTTCACGGGACAGAGGGATCAGCCCCAGCATTTT.

This clonotype was detected once. The rearrangement joins TRBV6-2 or TRBV6-3 to TRBJ2-3; 8 bases line up with TRBD1. The J call may be mistaken, given a closer DNA end match to TRBJ1-5. Germline assignment: CDR1 MNHEY and CDR2 SVGEGT. This CDR3 region has 16 residues. The CDR3 loop reads CASTPGNRGFTDTQHF. In DNA, the CDR3 is TGTGCCAGCACCCCCGGGAACAGGGGGTTCACAGATACGCAGCATTTT.

The table lists this clonotype with a few counts. V usage is TRBV4-3 and J usage is TRBJ2-1, with TRBD2 matching 7 bases. Germline V CDR1 and CDR2: LGHNA, YSLEER. This CDR3 spans 16 amino acids. The J segment lost 4 bases and the V segment lost 1 base, leaving 7 bases of the junction unmatched. DNA of the CDR3: TGCGCCAGCAGCCAAGGTACCGGGACTATATACAATGAGCAGTTCTTC. Its translation is CASSQGTGTIYNEQFF.

This sequence joins TRBV19 and TRBJ1-3; 7 bases agree with TRBD1. The CDR3 is made up of 14 amino acids. V gave up 10 bases and J gave up 2 bases; unmatched junction bases: 8. CDR1 is LNHDA and CDR2 is SQIVND in the germline V gene (reference sequence). CDR3 sequence: CATPTGETGNTIYF. In DNA, the CDR3 is TGTGCCACCCCAACAGGGGAAACTGGAAACACCATATATTTT.

The V and J genes are TRBV20-1 and TRBJ2-6; 7 bases are shared with TRBD2. V trimming: 0 bases; J trimming: 0 bases; junction bases outside the gene matches: 2. In germline, CDR1 is DFQATT, CDR2 SNEGSKA (reference sequence). This CDR3 has 16 amino acids. The CDR3 DNA sequence: TGCAGTGCTAGAGATGGCGGGAGCTCTGGGGCCAACGTCCTGACTTTC. Residues: CSARDGGSSGANVLTF.

This clonotype has at least ten counts. This rearrangement joins TRBV4-3 to TRBJ2-1, with 7 bases lining up with TRBD2. CDR3 size: 15 residues. The ends lost 8 bases at V and 1 base at J; junction bases unmatched: 8. Per germline, CDR1 LGHNA and CDR2 YSLEER. CDR3 in DNA: TGCGCCAGCGGCCCCGGGGGAGGGTCCTACAATGAGCAGTTCTTC. It specifies CASGPGGGSYNEQFF.

In its sample, this clonotype was seen many times. For the CDR3, the DNA is TGTGCCAGCAGCTTAGCTCGGGGATACTCGGAACTGTTTTTT. Encoded protein: CASSLARGYSELFF. The rearrangement uses TRBV7-8 and TRBJ1-4; D is unclear. Per germline, CDR1 SGHVS and CDR2 FQNEAQ. V was pared by 0 bases and J by 12 bases, with 14 bases between. The CDR3 totals 14 residues. Together with reference TRBV7-8 and TRBJ1-4, the CDR3 gives the full variable domain: GAGVSQSPRYKVAKRGQDVALRCDPISGHVSLFWYQQALGQGPEFLTYFQNEAQLDKSGLPSDRFFAERPEGSVSTLKIQRTQQEDSAVYLCASSLARGYSELFFGSGTQLSVL.

This clonotype occurred once. The rearrangement uses TRBV5-6 and TRBJ2-2, with D perhaps assigned TRBD1 or TRBD2 (5 bases each). Germline assignment: CDR1 SGHDT and CDR2 YYEEEE. The length of the CDR3 is 16 residues. Trimming took 3 bases from V and 4 from J, leaving 16 bases between them. The CDR3 sequence is CASSSLLGDLTGELFF. CDR3 in DNA: TGTGCCAGCAGCTCCTTGTTGGGGGACCTCACCGGGGAGCTGTTTTTT.

This sequence joins TRBV4-1 and TRBJ1-3; D not certain. In germline, CDR1 is MGHRA, CDR2 YSYEKL. The CDR3 loop spans 13 amino acids. Trimming shortened V by 1 base and J by 8 bases, and 9 bases separated the two germline ends. The CDR3 DNA sequence: TGCGCCAGCAGCCAAGTCAGTGAGGACACCATATATTTT. This codes for CASSQVSEDTIYF.

This sequence joins TRBV7-2 and TRBJ2-7, with a possible D match to TRBD1 (5 bases). CDR1 and CDR2 from the germline V gene are SGHTA and FQGNSA. Trimming removed 7 bases from V and 1 base from J, with 14 bases in between. This CDR3 is 14 amino acids long. The CDR3 DNA reads as TGTGCCAGCACCCACGATAGACAGTCCTACGAGCAGTACTTC. It yields the protein CASTHDRQSYEQYF.

About this clonotype itself: Germline is not matched at one junction end, which may reflect a read error. The chain is built from TRBV9 and TRBJ1-2, with D possibly being TRBD1 (5 bases). Germline V lookup: CDR1 SGDLS, CDR2 YYNGEE. The CDR3 loop spans 12 amino acids. CDR3 in amino acids: CASSPPGLSVSF. CDR3 DNA sequence: TGTGCCAGCAGCCCCCCGGGACTATCTGTTTCCTTC.

This clonotype was observed at least ten times. For the CDR3, the DNA is TGTGCCAGCAGTGTAGTTAGCAATCAGCCCCAGCATTTT. The encoded protein is CASSVVSNQPQHF. This rearrangement joins TRBV2 to TRBJ1-5; no definite D call. The CDR3 sequence is 13 residues long. The germline gives CDR1 SNHLY, CDR2 FYNNEI. Trimming pared 4 bases from V and 0 bases from J, leaving 4 bases between.

This clonotype showed up just once. The J gene is TRBJ2-7, the V gene TRBV5-4; 7 positions match TRBD1. The CDR3 spans 16 residues. V lost 4 bases, J lost 1 base, and 11 bases stayed unmatched. Germline CDR1 SGHNT, CDR2 YYREEE (reference sequence). Here the CDR3 reads CASSELLQGLSYEQYF. The CDR3 coding sequence is TGTGCCAGCAGCGAGCTACTACAGGGGCTATCCTACGAGCAGTACTTC.

The chain is built from TRBV19 and TRBJ2-1; the D gene is possibly TRBD1 (6 bases). This CDR3 comprises 15 residues. The germline V gene has CDR1 LNHDA and CDR2 SQIVND (reference sequence). The germline V and J ends were trimmed by 5 bases and 0 bases, with 11 bases remaining between them. This CDR3 reads CASSAPGHSYNEQFF. Here the CDR3 DNA reads TGTGCCAGTAGTGCACCGGGACACTCCTACAATGAGCAGTTCTTC.

The J gene is TRBJ2-7, the V gene TRBV19, with 7 bases aligning to TRBD1. The ends lost 3 bases at V and 0 bases at J; junction bases unmatched: 5. Germline V gene lookup returns CDR1 LNHDA and CDR2 SQIVND (reference sequence). This CDR3 region has 15 residues. DNA for the CDR3: TGTGCCAGTAGTATCTCGACAGGGAGCTCCTACGAGCAGTACTTC. Its translation is CASSISTGSSYEQYF. The whole variable domain, remainder taken from reference TRBV19 and TRBJ2-7, is DGGITQSPKYLFRKEGQNVTLSCEQNLNHDAMYWYRQDPGQGLRLIYYSQIVNDFQKGDIAEGYSVSREKKESFPLTVTSAQKNPTAFYLCASSISTGSSYEQYFGPGTRLTVT.

This clonotype was counted ten times or more. The chain combines TRBV7-2 with TRBJ2-5; D remains ambiguous. Looked up from germline, CDR1 is SGHTA and CDR2 is FQGNSA. The V end was cut by 2 bases, the J end by 2 bases, with 6 bases between. The CDR3 is made up of 13 amino acids. The chain's CDR3 is CASSLHGQETQYF. The DNA of the CDR3 is TGTGCCAGCAGCTTACACGGACAAGAGACCCAGTACTTC.

V usage is TRBV12-3 or TRBV12-4 and J usage is TRBJ1-1, with D possibly being TRBD1 (6 bases). The CDR3 extends over 14 amino acids. Trimming shortened V by 6 bases and J by 6 bases, and 17 bases separated the two germline ends. The CDR3 loop is CASSRGTTVAEAFF. The CDR3 DNA reads as TGTGCCAGCAGCCGCGGGACAACTGTCGCTGAAGCTTTCTTT.

Details on this clonotype: The CDR3 end shows no conserved phenylalanine or tryptophan, and so a read error is likely. No DNA is shown, since the ends of the CDR3 on it are uncertain; the CDR3 is the one TCRdb lists. The chain is built from TRBV28 and TRBJ2-7; no check of the table's D call, TRBD1, against the DNA was made. Germline lookup yields CDR1 MDHEN and CDR2 SYDVKM. A total of 10 residues make up the CDR3, ends included. This CDR3 reads CASSLDIRSL.

The rearrangement uses TRBV2 and TRBJ2-1; D gene ambiguous. Germline V gene lookup returns CDR1 SNHLY and CDR2 FYNNEI. CDR3 size: 13 residues. Trimming took 7 bases from V and 5 from J, leaving 12 bases between them. CDR3 sequence (DNA): TGTGCCAGCACGACGGTTAGAGACAATGAGCAGTTCTTC. Its translation: CASTTVRDNEQFF. Combining the CDR3 with reference TRBV2 and TRBJ2-1 gives the whole variable domain EPEVTQTPSHQVTQMGQEVILRCVPISNHLYFYWYRQILGQKVEFLVSFYNNEISEKSEIFDDQFSVERPDGSNFTLKIRSTKLEDSAMYFCASTTVRDNEQFFGPGTRLTVL.

The chain couples TRBV19 to TRBJ2-1; tentative D call: TRBD2 (6 bases). Germline V gene lookup returns CDR1 LNHDA and CDR2 SQIVND (reference sequence). Trimming took off 5 bases at V and 7 bases at J, with 18 bases between the two ends. CDR3 size: 15 residues. In nucleotides, the CDR3 is TGTGCCAGTAGTGTGGGGACCCGGGCGGGAAATGAGCAGTTCTTC. Encoded protein: CASSVGTRAGNEQFF.

This clonotype came up many times. The V gene is TRBV7-2, the J gene TRBJ2-2; no definite D call. Germline assignment: CDR1 SGHTA and CDR2 FQGNSA. This CDR3 is built from 14 residues. Trimming took off 0 bases at V and 6 bases at J, with 8 bases between the two ends. CDR3 region: CASSLARGPGELFF. In DNA, the CDR3 is TGTGCCAGCAGCTTAGCGCGAGGTCCCGGGGAGCTGTTTTTT.

This chain joins TRBV15 and TRBJ2-3, with D possibly being TRBD1 (6 bases). The length of the CDR3 is 16 residues. V was clipped by 0 bases and J by 0 bases, with 10 bases between them. Germline V gene lookup returns CDR1 LNHNV and CDR2 YYDKDF (reference sequence). This CDR3 reads CATSRDRDISTDTQYF. Written as DNA, the CDR3 is TGTGCCACCAGCAGAGACCGGGACATTAGCACAGATACGCAGTATTTT.

This clonotype occurred many times. The genes are TRBV7-8 and TRBJ2-1; D may be TRBD2 (5 bases). The CDR3 has 15 amino acids. V was cut by 5 bases and J by 6 bases, with 17 bases left in between. Germline V gene sequence: CDR1 SGHVS, CDR2 FQNEAQ. This CDR3 reads CASSTRVPRGNEQFF. The CDR3 DNA sequence: TGTGCCAGCAGCACCCGGGTCCCACGGGGCAATGAGCAGTTCTTC.

The J gene is TRBJ2-1, the V gene TRBV27, with D perhaps TRBD1 (6 bases). Germline V gives CDR1 MNHEY, CDR2 SMNVEV (reference sequence). This CDR3 is 16 amino acids long. V lost 4 bases and J lost 2, with 15 bases in between. CDR3 in amino acids: CASSSRRGNPYNEQFF. The CDR3 region has the DNA TGTGCCAGCAGTTCACGAAGGGGGAACCCCTACAATGAGCAGTTCTTC.

This clonotype is a singleton in its sample. The J gene is TRBJ2-1, the V gene TRBV6-6; 8 bases are shared with TRBD1. With 4 bases clipped from V and 1 base from J, the junction kept 6 bases outside the gene matches. Germline V gene lookup returns CDR1 MNHNY and CDR2 SVGAGI (reference sequence). The CDR3 runs 16 residues. The chain's CDR3 is CASSCAGGASYNEQFF. The CDR3 DNA reads TGTGCCAGCAGTTGTGCAGGGGGCGCGTCCTACAATGAGCAGTTCTTC.